The sequence of this T cell receptor beta chain was determined in a study of T cell responses to AZD1222 COVID-19 vaccine. Study in general: Second doses were pooled across both intervals (about 4 or about 12 weeks). Overall study results and limits: Spike was spanned by vaccine-associated CD4 TCRs, which were dominant at 160-218 and 743-854. Females outnumbered males among donors, who were mostly white British; clonal diversity was possibly underestimated. Breadth and depth of Spike-specific TCRs rose after two AZD1222 doses.

Per germline, CDR1 MDHEN and CDR2 SYDVKM. The CDR3 is 14 amino acids. V was clipped by 6 bases and J by 8 bases, with 19 bases between them. For this clone: Its cognate antigen is unknown.

TCRdb's copy holds only in-frame clones and misses some; the assay was immunoSEQ multiplex PCR. This table holds 100,000 or so clones, approximately 88% found once. The receptor was derived from an adult in good health. The chain combines TRBV28 with TRBJ1-1; D call uncertain. Sequenced here: peripheral blood, sampled on day 0 of AZD1222 vaccination. This chain's CDR3 is CASRPRLPVPEAFF. As DNA, the CDR3 is TGTGCCAGCAGACCCCGACTTCCCGTCCCCGAAGCTTTCTTT.